Shown below are 26 T cell receptor beta chains from a single sample sequenced in a study of T cells after yellow fever vaccination (dated by TCRdb to about 2019). The treatment or condition label here, explained by the study, means: live attenuated yellow fever vaccine strain. Library preparation used 5' RACE. Sequenced on an Illumina HiSeq 2500. TCRdb applied fastp at Q25 and MiXCR to the public reads, then kept only in-frame beta chains. Each CDR3 protein appears once, grouped with its most common genes and DNA. The sample table contains fewer than 450,000 distinct CDR3 sequences; only one count was recorded for around a tenth of them. The ten largest clones add up to 18% of the sample. The input for sequencing was PBMCs, taken on the day of the first yellow fever vaccination. The receptors originated from a man aged 18 to 29 who received the YFV17D yellow fever vaccine.

This clonotype was seen a handful of times. The chain carries TRBV3-1 and TRBJ1-4; D ambiguous. CDR1 is LGHDT and CDR2 is YNNKEL in the germline V gene (reference sequence). The CDR3 extends over 14 amino acids. The ends were cut back, 0 bases at V and 7 bases at J, with 9 bases in the middle. The CDR3 spells CASSQDRQIEKLFF. CDR3 bases: TGTGCCAGCAGCCAAGATCGTCAGATTGAAAAACTGTTTTTT. Filled out from reference TRBV3-1 and TRBJ1-4, the complete variable domain reads DTAVSQTPKYLVTQMGNDKSIKCEQNLGHDTMYWYKQDSKKFLKIMFSYNNKELIINETVPNRFSPKSPDKAHLNLHINSLELGDSAVYFCASSQDRQIEKLFFGSGTQLSVL.

The rearrangement uses TRBV29-1 and TRBJ2-2; 12 bases are shared with TRBD2. With 7 bases clipped from V and 4 bases from J, the junction kept 4 bases outside the gene matches. CDR3 size: 14 residues. Germline V gene lookup returns CDR1 SQVTM and CDR2 ANQGSEA. The CDR3: CSDGLAGITGELFF. The CDR3 DNA reads TGCAGCGACGGACTAGCGGGGATCACCGGGGAGCTGTTTTTT.

The J gene is TRBJ2-4, the V gene TRBV28; the match to TRBD1 covers 7 bases. V trimming: 4 bases; J trimming: 7 bases; junction bases outside the gene matches: 7. This CDR3 spans 14 amino acids. The germline CDR1 and CDR2 sequences are MDHEN and SYDVKM. The CDR3 region has the DNA TGTGCCAGCAGTTCCCAGAGACAGGGTAACATTCAGTACTTC. Its protein product is CASSSQRQGNIQYF.

Only a few counts were recorded for this clonotype. The chain employs TRBV4-1 and TRBJ2-7, with D possibly matching TRBD2 (6 bases). Trimming cost V 1 base and J 6 bases, with 13 bases left between them. CDR1 is MGHRA, CDR2 YSYEKL, per germline. There are 14 residues in the CDR3. CDR3 DNA sequence: TGCGCCAGCAGCCAAGGACGCCAGGGAGGCGAGCAGTACTTC. Encoded protein: CASSQGRQGGEQYF.

This clonotype was observed many times. V is TRBV29-1 and J is TRBJ1-1, with unresolved D. CDR3 length equals 12 residues. Germline CDR1 is SQVTM and CDR2 is ANQGSEA. With 5 bases removed from V and 2 bases from J, the gap between germline ends came to 9 bases. In DNA form, the CDR3 reads TGCAGCGTTCAGACGGGAAACACTGAAGCTTTCTTT. Amino acids: CSVQTGNTEAFF.

In its sample, this clonotype was seen a few times. The chain carries TRBV6-1 and TRBJ1-1; 8 positions match TRBD1. From germline, CDR1 is MNHNS and CDR2 SASEGT. The CDR3 is made up of 14 amino acids. With 4 bases clipped from V and 5 bases from J, the junction kept 6 bases outside the gene matches. DNA of the CDR3: TGTGCCAGCAGTGTGAACACAGGGGGTACTGAAGCTTTCTTT. Translation: CASSVNTGGTEAFF.

This chain joins TRBV12-3 or TRBV12-4 and TRBJ2-4; 7 nucleotides agree with TRBD2. The length of the CDR3 is 16 residues. V was pared by 0 bases and J by 0 bases, with 2 bases of the junction left unmatched. CDR3 amino acids: CASSLAGGIAKNIQYF. CDR3 bases: TGTGCCAGCAGTTTAGCGGGGGGGATAGCCAAAAACATTCAGTACTTC.

This clonotype was counted ten times or more. In nucleotides, the CDR3 is TGTGCCAGCAGCCCGACAGGGAACACCGGGGAGCTGTTTTTT. This gives the protein CASSPTGNTGELFF. The V gene is TRBV6-2 or TRBV6-3, the J gene TRBJ2-2, with D tentatively TRBD1 (6 bases). The germline V and J ends were trimmed by 6 bases and 1 base, with 9 bases remaining between them. CDR1 and CDR2 (germline): MNHEY, SVGEGT. The CDR3 sequence is 14 residues long.

This clonotype was observed at least ten times. The rearrangement uses TRBV20-1 and TRBJ2-5; tentatively, D is TRBD1 (5 bases). The CDR3 is 15 residues long. Trimming took off 3 bases at V and 4 bases at J, with 18 bases between the two ends. Germline assignment: CDR1 DFQATT and CDR2 SNEGSKA (reference sequence). The CDR3 here is CSARSVDTVTETQYF. In nucleotides, the CDR3 is TGCAGTGCTAGGTCCGTGGACACGGTGACAGAGACCCAGTACTTC.

This clonotype was picked up many times. The V gene is TRBV5-1, the J gene TRBJ2-3; TRBD2 matches 10 bases. V was pared by 7 bases and J by 2 bases, with 4 bases of the junction left unmatched. Per the germline V gene, CDR1 is SGHRS and CDR2 is YFSETQ. This CDR3 has 14 amino acids. For the CDR3, the DNA is TGCGCCAGCGGAACTAGCGGGGACACAGATACGCAGTATTTT. Protein: CASGTSGDTDTQYF.

Ten or more counts support this clonotype. This chain joins TRBV20-1 and TRBJ2-1, with TRBD2 matching 10 bases. The trim removed 5 bases at V and 4 bases at J, leaving 8 bases unmatched. CDR3 length: 15 amino acids. Germline V CDR1 and CDR2: DFQATT, SNEGSKA (reference sequence). This CDR3 reads CSAHRRTSGYNEQFF. The DNA of the CDR3 is TGCAGTGCTCACCGCCGGACTAGCGGATACAATGAGCAGTTCTTC.

A single count supports this clonotype. This chain links TRBV6-5 with TRBJ2-7, with D possibly matching TRBD2 (5 bases). The CDR3 totals 13 residues. V was clipped by 0 bases and J by 6 bases, with 9 bases between them. Germline loops: CDR1 MNHEY, CDR2 SVGAGI. The chain's CDR3 is CASSYSRRSEQYV. Here the CDR3 DNA reads TGTGCCAGCAGTTACTCTCGGAGGAGCGAGCAGTACGTC.

This clonotype was picked up many times. V and J are TRBV4-2 and TRBJ1-1, with 12 bases lining up with TRBD1. Per the germline V gene, CDR1 is LGHNA and CDR2 is YNFKEQ. This CDR3 contains 15 residues. Losses at the gene ends were 1 base for V and 6 bases for J; bases not matched to a gene: 3. The CDR3 loop reads CASSQAGQGAPEAFF. DNA of the CDR3: TGTGCCAGCAGCCAAGCGGGACAGGGGGCCCCTGAAGCTTTCTTT.

The chain links TRBV7-9 to TRBJ1-2; D remains ambiguous. Trimming stripped 2 bases from V and 8 bases from J, with 12 bases between. Germline CDR1 and CDR2: SEHNR and FQNEAQ (reference sequence). The CDR3 is 13 amino acids. In DNA form, the CDR3 reads TGTGCCAGCAGCTTAAACGGTGTGCTCGGCTACACCTTC. Encoded protein: CASSLNGVLGYTF.

This clonotype was detected ten times or more. This sequence joins TRBV5-1 and TRBJ2-1; TRBD2 matches at 14 bases. The CDR3 has 15 amino acids. Germline CDR1 reads SGHRS; CDR2 reads YFSETQ. Trimming took 5 bases from V and 7 from J; bases not matched to a gene: 5. The CDR3 DNA is TGCGCCAGCAGAACCGGGACTAGCGGGGGAAATGAGCAGTTCTTC. This encodes CASRTGTSGGNEQFF.

This clonotype was detected ten times or more. This rearrangement joins TRBV12-3 or TRBV12-4 to TRBJ2-7; D might be TRBD2 (5 bases). CDR3 size: 14 residues. V lost 6 bases and J 5 bases, leaving 17 bases between the germline ends. DNA of the CDR3: TGTGCCAGCAGCCTACATGATACGAGGGACGAGCAGTACGTC. It yields the protein CASSLHDTRDEQYV.

V and J are TRBV7-2 and TRBJ2-7; 12 nucleotides align to TRBD1. In germline, CDR1 is SGHTA, CDR2 FQGNSA. The CDR3 has 13 amino acids. With V trimmed by 5 bases and J by 10 bases, 6 bases remained unmatched. The CDR3 loop reads CASSQGQGAKQYV. The DNA of the CDR3 is TGTGCCAGCAGCCAGGGACAGGGGGCAAAACAGTACGTC.

This clonotype was observed a handful of times. This chain joins TRBV9 and TRBJ2-3, with 15 bases fitting TRBD2. With 4 bases clipped from V and 2 bases from J, the junction kept 8 bases outside the gene matches. This CDR3 comprises 18 residues. Per germline, CDR1 SGDLS and CDR2 YYNGEE. CDR3 sequence: CASSPRGTSGGHTDTQYF. In DNA, the CDR3 is TGTGCCAGCAGCCCCCGCGGGACTAGCGGGGGGCACACAGATACGCAGTATTTT.

In this sample, this clonotype turned up a few times. The CDR3 DNA is TGTGCCAGCAGTGACCCGGGGACAGGGGCGGGGAATGAGCAGTTCTTC. Its protein is CASSDPGTGAGNEQFF. The chain has TRBV7-9 and TRBJ2-1; 10 nucleotides align to TRBD1. Germline CDR1 and CDR2: SEHNR and FQNEAQ (reference sequence). The ends lost 6 bases at V and 7 bases at J; junction bases unmatched: 12. This CDR3 is built from 16 residues.

The V call is TRBV5-1, the J call TRBJ2-7; D possibly corresponds to TRBD1 (6 bases). V lost 4 bases, J lost 6 bases, and 20 bases lay in between. CDR3 size: 15 residues. The V gene's germline CDR1 is SGHRS and CDR2 YFSETQ. The CDR3 loop is CASSPIGTSRAEQYF. The CDR3 DNA reads TGCGCCAGCAGCCCAATCGGGACAAGCCGAGCCGAGCAGTACTTC. Combining the CDR3 with reference TRBV5-1 and TRBJ2-7 gives the whole variable domain KAGVTQTPRYLIKTRGQQVTLSCSPISGHRSVSWYQQTPGQGLQFLFEYFSETQRNKGNFPGRFSGRQFSNSRSEMNVSTLELGDSALYLCASSPIGTSRAEQYFGPGTRLTVT.

In this sample, this clonotype turned up a few times. This chain links TRBV7-2 with TRBJ1-5; weak D call: TRBD1 (5 bases). Germline CDR1 SGHTA, CDR2 FQGNSA. The CDR3 is 14 amino acids. Trimming left V 5 bases short and J 6 bases short, with 14 bases between. CDR3 bases: TGTGCCAGCAGCCCGGGACTTGGGGCTCAGCCCCAGCATTTT. Translating it yields CASSPGLGAQPQHF.

This clonotype showed up just a few times. The chain recombines TRBV5-1 with TRBJ2-1; 8 bases match TRBD1. The germline V gene encodes CDR1 SGHRS and CDR2 YFSETQ. This CDR3 has 13 residues. The trim removed 4 bases at V and 10 bases at J, leaving 7 bases unmatched. CDR3 nucleotide sequence: TGCGCCAGCAGCCCCCTGACAGGGGACGAGCAGTTCTTC. Its protein is CASSPLTGDEQFF. Full variable domain (outside the CDR3, taken from reference TRBV5-1 and TRBJ2-1): KAGVTQTPRYLIKTRGQQVTLSCSPISGHRSVSWYQQTPGQGLQFLFEYFSETQRNKGNFPGRFSGRQFSNSRSEMNVSTLELGDSALYLCASSPLTGDEQFFGPGTRLTVL.

This clonotype was seen more than once but under ten times. The genes are TRBV25-1 and TRBJ1-4; D possibly corresponds to TRBD1 (5 bases). Germline CDR1 MGHDK, CDR2 SYGVNS. The CDR3 length is 15 residues. Trimming took 1 base from V and 7 from J, leaving 13 bases between them. CDR3 loop: CASSEWERGSEKLFF. CDR3 coding DNA: TGTGCCAGCAGTGAATGGGAGAGGGGAAGTGAAAAACTGTTTTTT.

J is TRBJ1-5 and V is TRBV2, with D possibly TRBD1 on 5 matching bases. Germline V CDR1 and CDR2: SNHLY, FYNNEI. This CDR3 is built from 12 residues. The ends were cut back, 3 bases at V and 15 bases at J, with 15 bases in the middle. CDR3 DNA sequence: TGTGCCAGCAGTGATAGGGACGGCTGCTTGCATTTT. It specifies CASSDRDGCLHF.

The chain is built from TRBV7-8 and TRBJ1-1; D call uncertain. The CDR3 runs to 13 residues. Germline values: CDR1 SGHVS, CDR2 FQNEAQ. V was cut by 8 bases and J by 1 base, with 11 bases left in between. The chain's CDR3 is CASGLVRNTEAFF. In DNA, the CDR3 is TGTGCCAGCGGCCTGGTTCGGAACACTGAAGCTTTCTTT. Full variable domain (missing parts from reference TRBV7-8 and TRBJ1-1): GAGVSQSPRYKVAKRGQDVALRCDPISGHVSLFWYQQALGQGPEFLTYFQNEAQLDKSGLPSDRFFAERPEGSVSTLKIQRTQQEDSAVYLCASGLVRNTEAFFGQGTRLTVV.

The chain links TRBV4-3 to TRBJ2-7, with 11 bases matching TRBD1. The CDR3 runs to 15 residues. The V and J ends lost 4 bases and 2 bases, in that order; junction bases with no gene match: 4. Germline CDR1 and CDR2: LGHNA and YSLEER. Here the CDR3 reads CASSRGTGGTYEQYF. The CDR3 DNA is TGCGCCAGCAGCCGAGGGACAGGGGGGACCTACGAGCAGTACTTC.